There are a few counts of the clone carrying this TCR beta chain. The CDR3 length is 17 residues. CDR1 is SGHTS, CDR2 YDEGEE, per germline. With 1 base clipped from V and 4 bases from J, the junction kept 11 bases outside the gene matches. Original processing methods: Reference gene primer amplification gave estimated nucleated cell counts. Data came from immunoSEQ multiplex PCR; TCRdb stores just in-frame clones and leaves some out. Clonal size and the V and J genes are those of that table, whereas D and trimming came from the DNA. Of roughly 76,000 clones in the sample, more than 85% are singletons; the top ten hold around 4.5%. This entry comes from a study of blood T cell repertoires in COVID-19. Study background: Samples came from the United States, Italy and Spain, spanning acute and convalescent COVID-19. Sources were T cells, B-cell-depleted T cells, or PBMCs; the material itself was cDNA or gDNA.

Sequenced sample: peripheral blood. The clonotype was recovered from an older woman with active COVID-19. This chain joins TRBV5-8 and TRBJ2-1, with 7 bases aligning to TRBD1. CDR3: CASSLSIFDRAYNEQFF. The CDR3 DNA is TGTGCCAGCAGCTTGAGTATTTTCGACAGGGCTTACAATGAGCAGTTCTTC.